Below, 10 T cell receptor beta chains from the same sample are listed, as sequenced in a study of beta chain features in type 1 diabetes. Every bit of the isolated RNA underwent reverse transcription, so sequencing read expressed TCRB transcripts. Produced via immunoSEQ multiplex PCR; TCRdb's table is partial and in-frame only. The sample lists under 250,000 clones, around a quarter occurring once. The sample comprised central memory CD4+ T cells from blood. The receptors originated from a man aged 25 to 40 in good health.

This rearrangement joins TRBV19 to TRBJ2-1, with D perhaps given as TRBD1 or TRBD2 (5 bases each). Germline assignment: CDR1 LNHDA and CDR2 SQIVND (reference sequence). Trimming shortened V by 5 bases and J by 4 bases, and 6 bases separated the two germline ends. This CDR3 has 12 amino acids. CDR3 in amino acids: CASSGGYNEQFF. The CDR3, as DNA: TGTGCCAGTAGTGGGGGATACAATGAGCAGTTCTTC.

This rearrangement joins TRBV27 to TRBJ1-1; D perhaps matches TRBD1 (5 bases). Trimming cost V 5 bases and J 4 bases, with 11 bases left between them. The CDR3 covers 13 residues. In germline, CDR1 is MNHEY, CDR2 SMNVEV (reference sequence). The CDR3 coding sequence is TGTGCCAGCAGTCTCGCTAGGGGCACTGAAGCTTTCTTT. Translating it yields CASSLARGTEAFF.

The chain is built from TRBV7-6 and TRBJ2-7, with TRBD2 matching over 11 bases. Germline CDR1 and CDR2: SGHVS and FNYEAQ. This CDR3 has 16 residues. Germline trimming cut 5 bases from V and 2 bases from J; bases unmatched to any gene: 8. CDR3 DNA: TGTGCCAGCAGCGACAGACTAGCGGGACTGACCTACGAGCAGTACTTC. Amino acids: CASSDRLAGLTYEQYF. The variable domain in full, with the rest retrieved from reference TRBV7-6 and TRBJ2-7, is GAGVSQSPRYKVTKRGQDVALRCDPISGHVSLYWYRQALGQGPEFLTYFNYEAQQDKSGLPNDRFSAERPEGSISTLTIQRTEQRDSAMYRCASSDRLAGLTYEQYFGPGTRLTVT.

This sequence joins TRBV11-2 and TRBJ2-3, with D unclear. Trimming pared 5 bases from V and 6 bases from J, leaving 9 bases between. Germline lookup yields CDR1 SGHAT and CDR2 FQNNGV. The CDR3 has 12 amino acids. The CDR3 region is CASSTLWDTQYF. The DNA for the CDR3 is TGTGCCAGCAGCACCCTGTGGGATACGCAGTATTTT.

This clone has only a few counts. This chain links TRBV20-1 with TRBJ2-7; tentative D call: TRBD2 (5 bases). Germline V gene lookup returns CDR1 DFQATT and CDR2 SNEGSKA (reference sequence). V was clipped by 7 bases and J by 6 bases, with 13 bases between them. CDR3 length: 11 residues. The CDR3 DNA follows: TGCAGTGTGCCCGGGATCTCCGAGCAGTACTTC. Translated, it gives CSVPGISEQYF.

This chain uses TRBV5-1 with TRBJ2-7; the D gene is possibly TRBD2 (5 bases). V lost 4 bases to trimming and J lost 3 bases, with 11 bases between them. This CDR3 has 13 amino acids. Germline V lookup: CDR1 SGHRS, CDR2 YFSETQ. The CDR3 DNA is TGCGCCAGCAGCGTAGGACTGGGCTACGAGCAGTACTTC. Amino acids: CASSVGLGYEQYF. Supplemented by reference TRBV5-1 and TRBJ2-7, the full variable domain reads KAGVTQTPRYLIKTRGQQVTLSCSPISGHRSVSWYQQTPGQGLQFLFEYFSETQRNKGNFPGRFSGRQFSNSRSEMNVSTLELGDSALYLCASSVGLGYEQYFGPGTRLTVT.

This chain links TRBV25-1 with TRBJ2-3; 8 bases fit TRBD1. V lost 3 bases, J lost 6 bases, and 5 bases stayed unmatched. Per the germline V gene, CDR1 is MGHDK and CDR2 is SYGVNS. The CDR3 is made up of 14 amino acids. Written as DNA, the CDR3 is TGTGCCAGCAGTGACAGGGGGCAAAGGGATACGCAGTATTTT. It specifies CASSDRGQRDTQYF.

In this sample, this clone turned up a few times. The chain is built from TRBV2 and TRBJ1-1; TRBD1 matches at 9 bases. Germline V lookup: CDR1 SNHLY, CDR2 FYNNEI. V trimming: 8 bases; J trimming: 4 bases; junction bases outside the gene matches: 14. The CDR3 loop spans 16 amino acids. The chain's CDR3 is CASHSGTGKQGTEAFF. The DNA of the CDR3 is TGTGCCAGCCATTCCGGGACAGGGAAACAGGGCACTGAAGCTTTCTTT.

This clone appeared a few times. Since a much larger clone is just one base distant, this may be a read error. The V gene is TRBV30, the J gene TRBJ2-3; D remains ambiguous. V was shortened by 5 bases and J by 5 bases, with 17 bases between the two germline ends. CDR1 and CDR2 from the germline V gene are GTSNPN and SVGIG (reference sequence). The CDR3 is 14 amino acids. The CDR3 DNA reads as TGTGCCTGGTGTGATTCGTTGCTCGGAGATACGCAGTATTTT. As protein: CAWCDSLLGDTQYF.

This clone occurred a few times. V is TRBV18 and J is TRBJ2-6, with D hard to call. Trimming pared 3 bases from V and 2 bases from J, leaving 8 bases between. This CDR3 region has 15 residues. Per germline, CDR1 KGHSH and CDR2 LQKENI. The CDR3 DNA follows: TGTGCCAGCTCACCCGACATAGCTGGGGCCAACGTCCTGACTTTC. Translated: CASSPDIAGANVLTF.